This entry lists 26 T cell receptor beta chains sequenced from one sample in a study of blood T cells in healthy people across ages (dated by TCRdb to the mid-2010s). The library was obtained by 5' RACE. Sequenced on an Illumina HiSeq 2500. The second PCR ran for about 6 to 12 cycles and used a J-beta primer mix along with a sample-barcoded 5' primer. The raw public data were reprocessed by TCRdb itself: fastp quality trimming at Q25, MiXCR clonotype calling, in-frame beta chains only. Here each entry gathers all rows of one CDR3 protein and keeps the most common genes and DNA. Within this sample are roughly 790,000 distinct CDR3 sequences, with around 40% of them counted one time only. The ten largest account for more than 20% of the sample. Specimen: blood. Receptors were obtained from a woman aged 55-70 years in good health.

The V and J genes are TRBV7-2 and TRBJ2-3; 9 bases match TRBD2. Trimming removed 5 bases from V and 4 bases from J; junction bases left unmatched: 13. The CDR3 covers 17 residues. Germline CDR1 and CDR2: SGHTA and FQGNSA. Written as DNA, the CDR3 is TGTGCCAGCAGCCCTGTAGCGGGGGCTTTAGGGGCAGATACGCAGTATTTT. Translation gives CASSPVAGALGADTQYF.

V is TRBV11-2 and J is TRBJ2-7; D uncertain. The V gene's germline CDR1 is SGHAT and CDR2 FQNNGV. CDR3 length equals 13 residues. V shed 0 bases and J shed 6 bases, with 9 bases lying between them. CDR3 sequence (DNA): TGTGCCAGCAGCTTAGAAGCGAGTTCCGAGCAGTACTTC. Translation: CASSLEASSEQYF.

The CDR3 is CSVERDREETQYF. The CDR3 nucleotides read TGCAGCGTTGAGCGCGACAGGGAAGAGACCCAGTACTTC. This sequence joins TRBV29-1 and TRBJ2-5; TRBD1 aligns across 7 bases. V lost 3 bases, J lost 3 bases, and 4 bases stayed unmatched. This CDR3 is 13 amino acids long. Per the germline V gene, CDR1 is SQVTM and CDR2 is ANQGSEA. The full variable domain, completed using reference TRBV29-1 and TRBJ2-5, is SAVISQKPSRDICQRGTSLTIQCQVDSQVTMMFWYRQQPGQSLTLIATANQGSEATYESGFVIDKFPISRPNLTFSTLTVSNMSPEDSSIYLCSVERDREETQYFGPGTRLLVL.

The chain links TRBV7-3 to TRBJ2-4, with 7 bases lining up with TRBD1. Germline CDR1 and CDR2: SGHTA and FQGTGA. Trimming at V came to 5 bases and at J to 9 bases, leaving 10 bases not matched to a gene. This CDR3 region has 14 residues. The CDR3 here is CASSQDRAGGIQYF. DNA for the CDR3: TGTGCCAGCAGCCAAGACAGGGCTGGGGGCATTCAGTACTTC.

This clonotype was counted a few times. The V and J genes are TRBV29-1 and TRBJ1-5; D not certain. Germline V gene lookup returns CDR1 SQVTM and CDR2 ANQGSEA. There are 16 residues in the CDR3. V lost 7 bases, J lost 0 bases, and 19 bases lay in between. CDR3 coding DNA: TGCAGCGCCCTCATTGGGTCAGATTATAGCAATCAGCCCCAGCATTTT. This translates into CSALIGSDYSNQPQHF.

Worth noting for this clonotype: A much more abundant neighbour one base away suggests this may be a read error. This chain links TRBV11-2 with TRBJ2-7, with D unresolved. The DNA end is a closer match to TRBJ2-5, so the J assignment may be wrong. This CDR3 region has 14 residues. CDR1 and CDR2 from the germline V gene are SGHAT and FQNNGV. The chain's CDR3 is CASSLGATRETQYF. CDR3 in DNA: TGTGCCAGCAGCTTAGGTGCGACTCGAGAGACCCAGTACTTC.

There are a few counts of this clonotype. The CDR3 here is CSVESANTEAFF. CDR3 in DNA: TGCAGCGTTGAGTCAGCGAACACTGAAGCTTTCTTT. The chain is built from TRBV29-1 and TRBJ1-1; D not resolved. V lost 3 bases and J lost 1, with 6 bases in between. The CDR3 covers 12 residues. In germline, CDR1 is SQVTM, CDR2 ANQGSEA.

This chain connects TRBV7-2 to TRBJ1-1, with 7 bases aligning to TRBD1. From germline, CDR1 is SGHTA and CDR2 FQGNSA. This CDR3 has 15 residues. The J segment lost 3 bases and the V segment lost 5 bases, leaving 9 bases of the junction unmatched. CDR3 nucleotides: TGTGCCAGCAGCCCACAGGGGTTAAGGCACACTGAAGCTTTCTTT. It encodes CASSPQGLRHTEAFF.

This clonotype was found many times. A single base separates this from a much larger clone, so it may be a read error. The V call is TRBV10-3, the J call TRBJ2-5; TRBD2 matches at 7 bases. Per the germline V gene, CDR1 is ENHRY and CDR2 is SYGVKD. There are 14 residues in the CDR3. V shed 3 bases, J shed 11 bases, and the junction held 12 bases outside the gene matches. CDR3 sequence: CAISEDRGVNEQYF. The CDR3 nucleotides read TGTGCCATCAGTGAAGATCGGGGGGTCAATGAGCAGTACTTC.

Turning to this clonotype: A much larger clone is a single base away; this may be a read error. As DNA, the CDR3 is TGTGCCAGCAGTTTGTTTCAGAAACAAGAGACCCAGTTCTTC. It specifies CASSLFQKQETQFF. The chain links TRBV12-3 or TRBV12-4 to TRBJ2-1, with unresolved D. This CDR3 comprises 14 residues. The V end was cut by 3 bases, the J end by 13 bases, with 19 bases between.

Concerning this clonotype itself: At one end the junction does not follow the germline gene, possibly because of a read error. The chain has TRBV3-1 and TRBJ2-3; D gene ambiguous. The CDR3 covers 14 residues. The germline V gene has CDR1 LGHDT and CDR2 YNNKEL (reference sequence). The CDR3 DNA reads TGTGCCAGCAGCCAAGTCTATCCTGCCGATACGCGGTATTTT. It is translated as CASSQVYPADTRYF.

The table lists this clonotype with a few counts. The chain carries TRBV2 and TRBJ2-7; TRBD1 is a possible D gene (5 bases). V was clipped by 2 bases and J by 2 bases, with 13 bases between them. In germline, CDR1 is SNHLY, CDR2 FYNNEI. The CDR3 is 15 amino acids. This chain's CDR3 is CASSEWWGPTYEQYF. In nucleotides, the CDR3 is TGTGCCAGCAGTGAATGGTGGGGCCCCACCTACGAGCAGTACTTC.

The rearrangement uses TRBV10-1 and TRBJ2-2, with 8 bases that match TRBD1. Germline values: CDR1 WNHNN, CDR2 SYGVQD (reference sequence). This CDR3 has 14 amino acids. After removal of 4 bases from V and 7 bases from J, the junction contained 5 bases not matched to a gene. The CDR3 region is CASSGSGGDGELFF. The CDR3 DNA reads as TGCGCCAGCAGTGGATCAGGGGGCGACGGGGAGCTGTTTTTT.

Comment on this clonotype: At one end, the junction sequence differs from germline, possibly due to a read error. This chain joins TRBV10-3 and TRBJ1-1, with 7 bases that match TRBD1. CDR1 is ENHRY, CDR2 SYGVKD, per germline. The CDR3 totals 15 residues. This CDR3 reads CAISRQGVMDTETFF. The DNA of the CDR3 is TGTGCCATCAGCCGACAGGGAGTTATGGACACTGAAACTTTCTTT.

CDR3 sequence: CTSSWASGSYNEQFF. For the CDR3, the DNA is TGTACCAGCAGCTGGGCTAGCGGGAGTTACAATGAGCAGTTCTTC. The gene calls are TRBV7-2 and TRBJ2-1; 10 nucleotides line up with TRBD2. The CDR3 totals 15 residues. Unmatched junction bases numbered 4, after V lost 4 bases and J lost 4 bases. The germline V gene encodes CDR1 SGHTA and CDR2 FQGNSA. Supplemented by reference TRBV7-2 and TRBJ2-1, the full variable domain reads GAGVSQSPSNKVTEKGKDVELRCDPISGHTALYWYRQSLGQGLEFLIYFQGNSAPDKSGLPSDRFSAERTGGSVSTLTIQRTQQEDSAVYLCTSSWASGSYNEQFFGPGTRLTVL.

This clonotype was recorded a few times. This sequence joins TRBV11-2 and TRBJ1-1, with D perhaps TRBD1 (5 bases). The CDR3 totals 13 residues. Trimming removed 2 bases from V and 8 bases from J, with 12 bases in between. Germline CDR1 and CDR2: SGHAT and FQNNGV. CDR3 residues: CASSLQLDSEAFF. For the CDR3, the DNA is TGTGCCAGCAGCTTACAACTAGACAGCGAAGCTTTCTTT.

The genes are TRBV28 and TRBJ2-1; TRBD2 is a possible D gene (6 bases). CDR1 and CDR2 (germline): MDHEN, SYDVKM. The V and J ends lost 5 bases and 10 bases respectively, with 15 bases between them. CDR3 length: 13 residues. Here the CDR3 DNA reads TGTGCCAGCAGTATACCCTCGAGCGGGGAGCAGTTCTTC. It translates to CASSIPSSGEQFF.

J is TRBJ1-5 and V is TRBV7-9; a possible D gene is TRBD1 (5 bases). The CDR3 loop spans 14 amino acids. The V gene lost 5 bases and the J gene lost 2 bases, with 10 bases spanning the gap. Germline loops: CDR1 SEHNR, CDR2 FQNEAQ (reference sequence). The CDR3 is CASSGGAGNQPQHF. Written as DNA, the CDR3 is TGTGCCAGCAGCGGGGGTGCCGGCAATCAGCCCCAGCATTTT.

The chain combines TRBV20-1 with TRBJ2-5; D is possibly TRBD1 (6 bases). The CDR3 consists of 18 residues. CDR1 is DFQATT and CDR2 is SNEGSKA in the germline V gene (reference sequence). V shed 1 base and J shed 5 bases, with 26 bases lying between them. CDR3 amino acids: CSARVPGTSARGEETQYF. The CDR3 region has the DNA TGCAGTGCTAGAGTCCCCGGGACGTCCGCCAGGGGTGAGGAGACCCAGTACTTC.

In this sample, this clonotype turned up a few times. The genes are TRBV12-3 or TRBV12-4 and TRBJ2-1, with 7 bases that match TRBD2. V dropped 6 bases and J dropped 7; count of bases not matched to a gene: 18. The CDR3 is made up of 17 amino acids. In DNA, the CDR3 is TGTGCCAGCAGCATCCGCCCCGGGGACTATAACAGGAATGAGCAGTTCTTC. Its translation is CASSIRPGDYNRNEQFF.

The chain links TRBV10-3 to TRBJ2-5, with TRBD2 matching over 10 bases. CDR1 and CDR2 (germline): ENHRY, SYGVKD. Trimming removed 6 bases from V and 4 bases from J; junction bases left unmatched: 8. The CDR3 has 15 amino acids. The CDR3 loop reads CAISNPPSGGETQYF. For the CDR3, the DNA is TGTGCCATCAGCAATCCACCTAGCGGGGGAGAGACCCAGTACTTC.

This clonotype was seen only a few times. This chain connects TRBV4-3 to TRBJ2-1, with 7 bases aligning to TRBD2. The V gene's germline CDR1 is LGHNA and CDR2 YSLEER. The CDR3 contains 17 residues. The J segment lost 2 bases and the V segment lost 6 bases, leaving 13 bases of the junction unmatched. The CDR3 DNA is TGCGCCAGCAGTCAATCCAGCGGGACGGGCGCCTACAATGAGCAGTTCTTC. Its protein product is CASSQSSGTGAYNEQFF.

This clonotype showed up just a few times. The chain combines TRBV11-2 with TRBJ2-7; weak D call: TRBD1 (5 bases). The CDR3 is 16 amino acids. Per germline, CDR1 SGHAT and CDR2 FQNNGV. Trimming took off 3 bases at V and 0 bases at J, with 15 bases between the two ends. This CDR3 reads CASSFPTGRSSYEQYF. CDR3 nucleotide sequence: TGTGCCAGCAGCTTCCCCACAGGCAGGAGCTCCTACGAGCAGTACTTC.

The rearrangement links TRBV28 to TRBJ1-6; maybe TRBD1 (5 bases). The CDR3 covers 12 residues. Germline V gene data show CDR1 as MDHEN and CDR2 as SYDVKM. Trimming left V 8 bases short and J 9 bases short, with 11 bases between. In DNA form, the CDR3 reads TGTGCCAGCGGGTTTGGGGGTTCACCCCTCCACTTT. This translates into CASGFGGSPLHF. Full variable domain (remainder filled in from reference TRBV28 and TRBJ1-6): DVKVTQSSRYLVKRTGEKVFLECVQDMDHENMFWYRQDPGLGLRLIYFSYDVKMKEKGDIPEGYSVSREKKERFSLILESASTNQTSMYLCASGFGGSPLHFGNGTRLTVT.

The chain is built from TRBV5-1 and TRBJ2-7, with a weak D call TRBD2 (6 bases). This CDR3 contains 13 residues. Germline values: CDR1 SGHRS, CDR2 YFSETQ. V shed 4 bases and J shed 7 bases, with 15 bases lying between them. CDR3 residues: CASSVGLYNEQYF. The CDR3 DNA follows: TGCGCCAGCAGCGTGGGACTGTACAATGAGCAGTACTTC.

This clonotype was recorded at least ten times. This chain links TRBV4-2 with TRBJ2-1, with 7 bases that match TRBD2. V gave up 1 base and J gave up 10 bases; unmatched junction bases: 16. This CDR3 comprises 17 residues. CDR1 is LGHNA and CDR2 is YNFKEQ in the germline V gene. The CDR3 loop reads CASSQVRLWAGEREQFF. The CDR3 region has the DNA TGTGCCAGCAGCCAAGTCCGTCTGTGGGCGGGAGAGAGGGAGCAGTTCTTC.